Listed below are T cell receptor beta chains from one sample, sequenced in a study of T cell repertoires in cytomegalovirus infection. For these TCRs, the target antigens are not known. TCRdb reprocessed the reads via MiXCR and lists one record per CDR3 protein. The repertoire holds roughly 800,000 distinct CDR3 sequences, with approximately 32% as singletons. The source was cultured CD8+ T cells from PBMCs, collected from culture after CMV antigen stimulation. The receptors were gathered from a human donor in good health (CMV status not recorded). Some clones in this sample may be carry-over from other donors' samples. Each CDR3 is given with its conserved first and last residue. The D gene is left open where the match is weak. Part of the rows lack a size; the others show once, few, many or a class for expanded clones.

CDR3: CASSLDPGDYTEAFF
DNA: TGCGCCAGCAGCTTGGATCCAGGGGACTACACTGAAGCTTTCTTT
size: many
V: TRBV5-1
J: TRBJ1-1
D: .

CDR3: CASSLVFAAGGPNEQFF
DNA: TGTGCCAGCAGCTTGGTGTTTGCAGCGGGGGGGCCTAATGAGCAGTTCTTC
size: .
V: TRBV5-6
J: TRBJ2-1
D: TRBD2

CDR3: CASWGRRSTDTQYF
DNA: TGTGCCAGCTGGGGACGGCGAAGCACAGATACGCAGTATTTT
size: few
V: TRBV6-2/TRBV6-3
J: TRBJ2-3
D: .

CDR3: CSAPIWDRGNNEQFF
DNA: TGCAGTGCCCCGATCTGGGACAGGGGAAACAATGAGCAGTTCTTC
size: .
V: TRBV20-1
J: TRBJ2-1
D: TRBD1

CDR3: CASSVPRKKAGLLTGELFF
DNA: TGTGCCAGCAGTGTACCCCGAAAGAAGGCAGGCCTCCTCACCGGGGAGCTGTTTTTT
size: .
V: TRBV6-4
J: TRBJ2-2
D: .

CDR3: CAAPSEVDYGYTF
DNA: TGTGCCGCCCCTTCGGAGGTTGACTATGGCTACACCTTC
size: many
V: TRBV7-2
J: TRBJ1-2
D: .

CDR3: CANQLGTDTQYF
DNA: TGTGCCAACCAGCTAGGCACAGATACGCAGTATTTT
size: .
V: TRBV7-9
J: TRBJ2-3
D: .

CDR3: CASSGGGELAVSYNEQFF
DNA: TGTGCCAGCAGCGGTGGAGGGGAACTAGCGGTGTCCTACAATGAGCAGTTCTTC
size: .
V: TRBV9
J: TRBJ2-1
D: TRBD2

CDR3: CASSFLDTQYF
DNA: TGTGCCAGCAGTTTTTTAGATACGCAGTATTTT
size: many
V: TRBV28
J: TRBJ2-3
D: .

CDR3: CASRDGVGPIYEQFF
DNA: TGTGCCAGCAGAGACGGGGTGGGGCCGATCTATGAGCAGTTCTTC
size: .
V: TRBV27
J: TRBJ2-1
D: .

CDR3: CASSLVGGEAGELFF
DNA: TGTGCCAGCAGCTTAGTGGGGGGGGAAGCCGGGGAGCTGTTTTTT
size: .
V: TRBV11-2
J: TRBJ2-2
D: TRBD2

CDR3: CAISEGGKDEKLFF
DNA: TGTGCCATCAGTGAGGGGGGGAAAGATGAAAAACTGTTTTTT
size: .
V: TRBV10-3
J: TRBJ1-4
D: .

CDR3: CSVHEPGQGSYNEQFF
DNA: TGCAGCGTTCATGAACCGGGACAGGGCTCCTACAATGAGCAGTTCTTC
size: .
V: TRBV29-1
J: TRBJ2-1
D: TRBD1

CDR3: CASSPGTSESSYNEQFF
DNA: TGTGCCAGCAGCCCAGGGACTAGCGAAAGCTCCTACAATGAGCAGTTCTTC
size: .
V: TRBV14
J: TRBJ2-1
D: TRBD2

CDR3: CASSRRQRGETQYF
DNA: TGTGCCAGCAGCCGACGACAGAGAGGGGAGACCCAGTACTTC
size: few
V: TRBV7-9
J: TRBJ2-5
D: .

CDR3: CASRPGQANTEAFF
DNA: TGTGCCAGCAGGCCTGGACAAGCGAACACTGAAGCTTTCTTT
size: many
V: TRBV6-2/TRBV6-3
J: TRBJ1-1
D: .

CDR3: CASSPDRGVTGELFF
DNA: TGTGCCAGCAGCCCAGACAGGGGCGTTACCGGGGAGCTGTTTTTT
size: many
V: TRBV7-6
J: TRBJ2-2
D: TRBD1

CDR3: CSARRGHTEAFF
DNA: TGCAGTGCTAGGAGGGGGCACACTGAAGCTTTCTTT
size: few
V: TRBV20-1
J: TRBJ1-1
D: TRBD1

CDR3: CASSSPKNGGASDTQYF
DNA: TGTGCCAGCAGCTCCCCGAAGAACGGGGGGGCCTCAGATACGCAGTATTTT
size: few
V: TRBV7-6
J: TRBJ2-3
D: TRBD2

CDR3: CASSQRLAGDNEQFF
DNA: TGTGCCAGCAGTCAGAGACTAGCGGGGGACAATGAGCAGTTCTTC
size: .
V: TRBV28
J: TRBJ2-1
D: TRBD2

CDR3: CASGLGGQEQYF
DNA: TGTGCCAGCGGCTTGGGGGGGCAAGAGCAGTACTTC
size: few
V: TRBV6-2/TRBV6-3
J: TRBJ2-7
D: .

CDR3: CASGPRGGGTDTQYF
DNA: TGTGCCAGCGGACCTCGTGGGGGGGGGACAGATACGCAGTATTTT
size: few
V: TRBV12-3/TRBV12-4
J: TRBJ2-3
D: TRBD2

CDR3: CASSFLARDGYTF
DNA: TGTGCCAGCAGCTTCTTAGCCAGGGATGGCTACACCTTC
size: .
V: TRBV7-6
J: TRBJ1-2
D: .

CDR3: CASSQDELAGDLDTQYF
DNA: TGTGCCAGCAGCCAAGATGAACTAGCGGGGGATTTAGATACGCAGTATTTT
size: few
V: TRBV4-2
J: TRBJ2-3
D: TRBD2

CDR3: CATSDSRTYRTDTQYF
DNA: TGTGCCACCAGTGATTCCCGGACCTACCGCACAGATACGCAGTATTTT
size: few
V: TRBV24-1
J: TRBJ2-3
D: .

CDR3: CASTPRRRTDTQYF
DNA: TGTGCCAGTACCCCGCGGCGGAGAACAGATACGCAGTATTTT
size: .
V: TRBV19
J: TRBJ2-3
D: .

CDR3: CASSSTGGARSGANVLTF
DNA: TGTGCCAGCAGCTCGACAGGGGGCGCTCGGTCTGGGGCCAACGTCCTGACTTTC
size: .
V: TRBV7-9
J: TRBJ2-6
D: TRBD1

CDR3: CASSLRPTGGILNEQFF
DNA: TGCGCCAGCAGCCTTAGACCGACAGGGGGGATTCTGAATGAGCAGTTCTTC
size: .
V: TRBV4-1
J: TRBJ2-1
D: TRBD1

CDR3: CASSSVGQTLYNEQFF
DNA: TGTGCCAGCAGCTCGGTGGGACAAACCCTATACAATGAGCAGTTCTTC
size: .
V: TRBV5-5
J: TRBJ2-1
D: .

CDR3: CASSQEDRVYNEQFF
DNA: TGCGCCAGCAGCCAAGAGGACAGGGTATACAATGAGCAGTTCTTC
size: .
V: TRBV4-1
J: TRBJ2-1
D: TRBD1

CDR3: CASSFGQRSTDTQYF
DNA: TGTGCCAGCAGTTTTGGTCAGAGGAGCACAGATACGCAGTATTTT
size: few
V: TRBV12-3/TRBV12-4
J: TRBJ2-3
D: .

CDR3: CASSSAGPNQPQHF
DNA: TGTGCCAGCAGCTCCGCGGGGCCCAATCAGCCCCAGCATTTT
size: few
V: TRBV7-9
J: TRBJ1-5
D: .

CDR3: CASSLHEQYF
DNA: TGTGCTAGCAGCTTACACGAGCAGTACTTC
size: .
V: TRBV7-7
J: TRBJ2-7
D: .

CDR3: CASSYGVEPVYGSPLHF
DNA: TGTGCCAGCAGTTATGGGGTCGAGCCGGTGTATGGATCACCCCTCCACTTT
size: many
V: TRBV6-5
J: TRBJ1-6
D: .

CDR3: CASSLVSAGNPYEQYF
DNA: TGTGCCAGCAGCTTAGTTTCTGCAGGTAATCCCTACGAGCAGTACTTC
size: few
V: TRBV7-6
J: TRBJ2-7
D: .

CDR3: CASGLYEIQETQYF
DNA: TGTGCTAGTGGTTTGTACGAAATCCAAGAGACCCAGTACTTC
size: few
V: TRBV12-5
J: TRBJ2-5
D: .

CDR3: CASSLAGRTPYEQYF
DNA: TGTGCCAGCAGCTTAGCGGGAAGGACACCATACGAGCAGTACTTC
size: many
V: TRBV7-8
J: TRBJ2-7
D: .

CDR3: CASSYYGAGGTEAFF
DNA: TGTGCCAGCAGTTATTACGGGGCCGGAGGGACTGAAGCTTTCTTT
size: .
V: TRBV6-5
J: TRBJ1-1
D: .

CDR3: CASSEWMNTGELFF
DNA: TGTGCCAGCAGTGAATGGATGAACACCGGGGAGCTGTTTTTT
size: few
V: TRBV2
J: TRBJ2-2
D: .

CDR3: CASSPSGFNHYGYTF
DNA: TGTGCCAGCAGCCCGTCCGGGTTTAACCACTATGGCTACACCTTC
size: .
V: TRBV7-3
J: TRBJ1-2
D: .

CDR3: CASSGNSKVYGYTF
DNA: TGTGCCAGCAGTGGCAACAGTAAGGTCTATGGCTACACCTTC
size: .
V: TRBV2
J: TRBJ1-2
D: .